These T cell receptor beta chains were read from a single sample in a study of tumor-infiltrating lymphocytes in primary liver carcinoma. TCRdb used MiXCR to reprocess the multiplex PCR reads, holding one entry per CDR3 protein. The sample lists about 190,000 distinct CDR3 sequences, about 82% occurring once. The specimen sequenced was tumor tissue from primary liver carcinoma. The receptors shown here come from a middle-aged man with primary liver carcinoma and hepatitis B virus infection. Both conserved end residues are part of each CDR3. Each record gives: J gene, D gene, V gene, clone size, CDR3 protein, CDR3 DNA. D genes are given only for firm matches. The size entry is marked missing in some rows and otherwise reads once, few, many or a size class.

TRBJ2-1 TRBD2 TRBV12-3/TRBV12-4 NA CASISSGRAGEQFF TGTGCCAGCATCTCCAGCGGGAGGGCGGGGGAGCAGTTCTTC
TRBJ2-1 NA TRBV11-1 NA CASSYEDSYNEQFF TGTGCCAGCAGCTATGAGGACTCTTACAATGAGCAGTTCTTC
TRBJ2-1 NA TRBV6-1 once CACRRFGAEFF TGTGCCTGCAGGCGGTTCGGCGCGGAGTTCTTC
TRBJ2-7 NA TRBV11-3 NA CAISLGPAGESSYEQYF TGTGCCATCAGCTTAGGGCCGGCGGGTGAGAGCTCCTATGAGCAGTACTTC
TRBJ2-7 TRBD2 TRBV5-6 medium-sized CASSNTWREGSYEQYF TGTGCCAGCAGCAATACTTGGCGGGAGGGCTCCTACGAGCAGTACTTC
TRBJ1-2 TRBD1 TRBV6-1 NA CASIDSGTGFDGYTF TGTGCCAGCATAGATTCCGGGACAGGGTTTGACGGCTACACCTTC
TRBJ2-1 NA TRBV12-3/TRBV12-4 NA CASSGPWHEQFF TGTGCCAGCAGCGGTCCCTGGCACGAGCAGTTCTTC
TRBJ2-5 NA TRBV20-1 NA CSATAGKGGETQYF TGCAGTGCCACCGCCGGGAAAGGGGGGGAGACCCAGTACTTC
TRBJ2-5 NA TRBV29-1 NA CNAESTGKQTQYF TGCAACGCTGAATCAACAGGGAAGCAGACCCAGTACTTC
TRBJ1-1 NA TRBV5-4 NA CASSSSTARDNEAFF TGTGCCAGCAGCTCGTCGACCGCCCGGGACAATGAAGCTTTCTTC
TRBJ1-1 NA TRBV4-3 NA CGRSRYMNTEAFF TGCGGCAGAAGCCGATACATGAACACTGAAGCTTTCTTT
TRBJ2-5 NA TRBV29-1 NA CNCHVGAGQEIQYF TGCAACTGCCACGTCGGGGCGGGGCAAGAGATCCAGTACTTC
TRBJ2-2 NA TRBV11-1 NA CASSYTGPISGESFF TGTGCCAGCAGCTATACAGGACCTATCTCCGGGGAGTCGTTTTTT
TRBJ1-6 NA TRBV11-1 NA CASSRTLFSPLHF TGTGCCAGCAGCAGGACACTATTTTCACCGCTCCACTTT
TRBJ2-3 NA TRBV11-1 once CASNSGGSSVGARTDTHCF TGTGCCAGCAACTCTGGGGGAAGCTCTGTTGGAGCCCGCACTGATACGCATTGTTTT
TRBJ2-3 NA TRBV5-1 NA CTSRIQEGTDTQYF TGCACCAGCAGAATTCAGGAGGGCACAGATACCCAGTATTTT
TRBJ2-1 NA TRBV11-3 NA CTSSLGVPGLPHNGQFF TGCACCAGCAGCTTAGGCGTACCGGGACTCCCCCACAATGGGCAGTTCTTC
TRBJ2-6 NA TRBV4-2 NA CASSQEARALTGTNVLTF TGTGCCAGCAGCCAAGAAGCCCGTGCCTTAACTGGGACCAACGTCCTGACTTTC
TRBJ2-3 NA TRBV11-1 NA CVSSSGGSSVGACTDTHYF TGTGTCAGCAGCTCTGGGGGAAGCTCTGTTGGGGCCTGCACAGATACGCATTATTTT
TRBJ2-1 TRBD1 TRBV11-1 few CVSSLGQASSYNEQFF TGTGTCAGCAGTTTGGGACAGGCGAGCTCCTACAATGAGCAGTTCTTC
TRBJ2-1 NA TRBV9 few CASSVEGRDEQFF TGTGCCAGCAGCGTAGAGGGCCGTGATGAGCAGTTCTTC
TRBJ2-5 NA TRBV11-2 many CASSSPRQGQETQYF TGTGCCAGCAGCTCCCCCCGCCAGGGACAAGAGACCCAGTACTTC
TRBJ2-7 NA TRBV29-1 NA CSVAPTRLHDQYF TGTAGTGTTGCCCCGACAAGGCTCCACGACCAGTACTTC
TRBJ2-3 NA TRBV12-3/TRBV12-4 NA CASSSDWTVEDTQYF TGTGCCAGCAGTTCTGACTGGACTGTTGAGGATACGCAGTATTTT
TRBJ2-6 NA TRBV5-6 NA CASIPVGVLTF TGTGCCAGCATCCCCGTGGGCGTCCTGACTTTC
TRBJ2-1 TRBD2 TRBV4-1 NA CASSREISGSLRSYNEQFF TGCGCCAGCAGCCGAGAAATTAGCGGGAGCCTCAGATCCTACAATGAGCAGTTCTTC
TRBJ2-2 TRBD1 TRBV11-2 NA CDSSTRTGNTGQLFF TGTGACAGCAGCACCCGGACAGGGAACACTGGGCAGCTGTTTTTT
TRBJ2-5 NA TRBV10-2 NA CASNVRRAETQYF TGCGCCAGCAATGTAAGGAGGGCAGAGACCCAGTATTTC
TRBJ2-1 NA TRBV11-3 NA CVSNINANEQFF TGTGTCAGCAACATAAATGCCAATGAGCAGTTTTTC
TRBJ2-3 NA TRBV18 NA CASLLIALDTQYF TGTGCCAGCTTACTCATAGCGTTGGATACGCAGTATTTT
TRBJ2-2 TRBD2 TRBV11-1 medium-sized CASSLSGVNTGELFF TGTGCCAGCAGCCTTAGCGGGGTGAACACCGGGGAGCTGTTTTTT
TRBJ2-1 NA TRBV6-2/TRBV6-3 NA CASSYIASCQSEHFF TGTGCCAGCAGTTATATCGCTAGCTGCCAGTCGGAGCACTTCTTC
TRBJ2-7 NA TRBV6-1 NA CTNSAGGNSYERYF TGTACCAACAGCGCCGGAGGGAATAGCTACGAGCGGTACTTC
TRBJ2-1 NA TRBV11-1 NA CASNLGVSNNGQSF TGTGCCAGCAACTTAGGCGTCTCGAACAATGGGCAGTCCTTC
TRBJ2-7 NA TRBV12-3/TRBV12-4 NA CASKWGIRYEQYF TGTGCCAGCAAATGGGGAATTAGGTACGAGCAGTACTTC
TRBJ2-2 TRBD2 TRBV29-1 once CSAAGTSERTGELFF TGTAGCGCGGCCGGGACTAGCGAGAGAACCGGGGAGCTGTTTTTT
TRBJ2-7 NA TRBV6-6 NA CASSSGTATERYF TGTGCCAGCAGTTCCGGGACGGCCACCGAACGGTACTTC
TRBJ2-1 NA TRBV7-9 many CASNLQVSDEQFF TGTGCCAGCAACCTCCAGGTTTCCGATGAGCAGTTCTTC
TRBJ1-2 NA TRBV14 NA CATSQAQGSGYTF TGTGCCACCAGCCAAGCCCAAGGATCTGGCTACACATTC
TRBJ1-1 NA TRBV29-1 NA CSSAGESNTEAFF TGCAGCTCCGCGGGGGAGTCGAACACTGAAGCTTTCTTT
TRBJ2-3 NA TRBV6-5 NA CASSTEVGRLDTQYF TGTGCCAGCAGTACAGAAGTGGGGAGGTTGGATACGCAGTATTTT
TRBJ2-5 NA TRBV5-6 NA CASSLEASQEARFF TGTGCCAGCAGCTTGGAGGCTAGCCAAGAGGCCCGGTTCTTC
TRBJ2-1 TRBD2 TRBV28 NA CASSQPRPSGRTNEQFF TGTGCCAGTAGCCAACCTAGGCCTAGCGGGAGGACCAATGAGCAGTTCTTC
TRBJ1-4 TRBD1 TRBV29-1 NA CSVEHQGDEKLFF TGCAGCGTTGAACATCAGGGGGATGAAAAACTATTTTTT
TRBJ2-2 NA TRBV7-2 once CASSPRDGPAGELFF TGTGCCAGCAGCCCTAGGGACGGGCCGGCCGGGGAGCTGTTTTTT
TRBJ1-6 NA TRBV11-1 NA CASSHTLVSPLLF TGTGCCAGCAGCCATACACTGGTTTCACCCCTCCTCTTT
TRBJ2-2 NA TRBV29-1 NA CSVGNSAAKSGELFF TGCAGCGTTGGGAATAGCGCGGCGAAGAGCGGGGAGCTGTTTTTT
TRBJ2-7 NA TRBV6-1 NA CTSGAGENSYEQYF TGTACCAGCGGCGCCGGAGAGAATAGCTACGAGCAGTACTTC
TRBJ2-7 TRBD2 TRBV28 NA CAISSRTSGSNEQYF TGTGCCATCAGTTCACGGACTAGCGGGAGCAACGAGCAGTACTTC
TRBJ2-5 NA TRBV20-1 NA CSARSGIRQETQYF TGCAGTGCACGAAGCGGAATCCGCCAAGAGACCCAGTACTTC